The rows below give T cell receptor beta chains drawn from one sample of a study of cytomegalovirus exposure and HLA in healthy donors. Sequenced by immunoSEQ multiplex PCR; TCRdb stores in-frame clones only, minus some. Of around 130,000 clones listed, 75% to 85% were seen once; the top ten hold 5.5% to 7%. The sequenced sample consisted of PBMCs. The receptors come from a woman between 40 and 50 years old in good health and CMV-seropositive. Each CDR3 is given with its conserved first and last residue. Fields, in order: V gene, clone size, J gene, D gene, CDR3 protein, CDR3 DNA. The D gene is left open where the match is weak. Clone size, where shown, is once, few, many, or a class for clones that have expanded.

V: TRBV7-3; size: few; J: TRBJ2-4; D: -; CDR3: CASSTVAGNQNIQYF; DNA: TGTGCCAGCAGCACGGTTGCAGGGAACCAAAACATTCAGTACTTC
V: TRBV4-2; size: -; J: TRBJ2-7; D: TRBD2; CDR3: CASSQDRASGVSKQYF; DNA: TGTGCCAGCAGCCAAGATCGCGCTAGCGGGGTTAGCAAGCAGTACTTC
V: TRBV7-9; size: once; J: TRBJ1-1; D: -; CDR3: CASSSMGPGDIAFF; DNA: TGTGCCAGCAGCTCGATGGGGCCAGGGGACATAGCTTTCTTT
V: TRBV27; size: -; J: TRBJ2-7; D: TRBD2; CDR3: CASSLTSGGAFEQYF; DNA: TGTGCCAGCAGTTTAACTAGCGGGGGGGCTTTTGAGCAGTACTTC
V: TRBV6-5; size: once; J: TRBJ2-3; D: TRBD2; CDR3: CASSYGREAPDTQYF; DNA: TGTGCCAGCAGTTACGGGCGGGAGGCACCAGATACGCAGTATTTT
V: TRBV9; size: -; J: TRBJ1-1; D: TRBD1; CDR3: CASSVVTGGTEAFF; DNA: TGTGCCAGCAGCGTAGTTACAGGGGGCACTGAAGCTTTCTTT
V: TRBV6-6; size: -; J: TRBJ1-2; D: TRBD1; CDR3: CASSTGTGQGYGYTF; DNA: TGTGCCAGCAGTACCGGGACAGGCCAAGGGTACGGCTACACCTTC
V: TRBV9; size: -; J: TRBJ1-1; D: TRBD1; CDR3: CASSAVPGQGPYTEAFF; DNA: TGTGCCAGCAGCGCCGTCCCGGGACAGGGTCCTTACACTGAAGCTTTCTTT
V: TRBV5-8; size: -; J: TRBJ1-3; D: -; CDR3: CATDKGKGGNTIYF; DNA: TGTGCCACCGACAAGGGGAAGGGTGGAAACACCATATATTTT
V: TRBV5-5; size: -; J: TRBJ2-5; D: -; CDR3: CASSPHGTDQETQYF; DNA: TGTGCCAGCAGCCCCCACGGGACTGATCAAGAGACCCAGTACTTC
V: TRBV4-3; size: -; J: TRBJ2-3; D: -; CDR3: CATGRASGTDTQYF; DNA: TGCGCCACGGGCCGGGCTAGCGGCACAGATACGCAGTATTTT
V: TRBV28; size: -; J: TRBJ1-1; D: TRBD1; CDR3: CASSLGTGDFQWGAFF; DNA: TGTGCCAGCAGTTTAGGGACAGGGGACTTCCAATGGGGAGCTTTCTTT
V: TRBV2; size: -; J: TRBJ2-7; D: -; CDR3: CASSELGQFFTYEQYF; DNA: TGTGCCAGCAGTGAACTAGGCCAGTTCTTTACCTACGAGCAGTACTTC
V: TRBV18; size: -; J: TRBJ2-1; D: -; CDR3: CASSPRGHRENEQFF; DNA: TGTGCCAGCTCACCCAGAGGCCACAGGGAAAATGAGCAGTTCTTC
V: TRBV10-2; size: -; J: TRBJ2-7; D: -; CDR3: CASSEWAGATYEQYF; DNA: TGCGCCAGCAGTGAGTGGGCAGGGGCAACCTACGAGCAGTACTTC
V: TRBV5-4; size: -; J: TRBJ1-2; D: -; CDR3: CASSLYLAGPNYGYTF; DNA: TGTGCCAGCAGCCTTTACCTGGCGGGACCTAACTATGGCTACACCTTC
V: TRBV29-1; size: -; J: TRBJ2-3; D: TRBD1; CDR3: CSVRGQYTDTQYF; DNA: TGCAGCGTTAGGGGGCAGTACACAGATACGCAGTATTTT
V: TRBV5-1; size: -; J: TRBJ1-2; D: TRBD1; CDR3: CASLGTGGYGYTF; DNA: TGCGCCAGCTTGGGGACAGGCGGCTATGGCTACACCTTC
V: TRBV5-4; size: -; J: TRBJ2-5; D: TRBD1; CDR3: CASSLALTGPQETQYF; DNA: TGTGCCAGCAGCTTGGCCCTGACAGGGCCCCAAGAGACCCAGTACTTC
V: TRBV6-6; size: -; J: TRBJ2-1; D: TRBD1; CDR3: CASSPQGARNEQFF; DNA: TGTGCCAGCAGTCCACAGGGGGCGCGAAATGAGCAGTTCTTC
V: TRBV5-4; size: -; J: TRBJ2-7; D: -; CDR3: CASSLGQGLYEQYF; DNA: TGTGCCAGCAGCTTGGGTCAGGGGCTTTACGAGCAGTACTTC
V: TRBV6-1; size: -; J: TRBJ1-2; D: -; CDR3: CASSRDKANYGYTF; DNA: TGTGCCAGCAGCCGGGACAAAGCTAACTATGGCTACACCTTC
V: TRBV19; size: -; J: TRBJ2-7; D: TRBD1; CDR3: CASRSGGQGPYEQYF; DNA: TGTGCCAGTAGGTCCGGGGGACAGGGCCCCTACGAGCAGTACTTC
V: TRBV19; size: -; J: TRBJ2-1; D: TRBD2; CDR3: CASTGLAGTNEQFF; DNA: TGTGCCAGTACAGGACTAGCGGGAACCAATGAGCAGTTCTTC
V: TRBV5-1; size: -; J: TRBJ2-3; D: TRBD1; CDR3: CASSRDRGSTDTQYF; DNA: TGCGCCAGCAGCCGGGACAGGGGTTCCACAGATACGCAGTATTTT
V: TRBV7-9; size: -; J: TRBJ1-1; D: -; CDR3: CASSPQGEPQAFF; DNA: TGTGCCAGCAGCCCACAGGGTGAGCCCCAAGCTTTCTTT
V: TRBV27; size: -; J: TRBJ2-7; D: TRBD2; CDR3: CASSTRLAGEQYF; DNA: TGTGCCAGCAGTACCCGACTAGCAGGCGAGCAGTACTTC
V: TRBV19; size: once; J: TRBJ1-1; D: -; CDR3: CASSVQGGGTEAFF; DNA: TGTGCCAGTAGTGTACAGGGTGGGGGAACTGAAGCTTTCTTT
V: TRBV2; size: once; J: TRBJ2-5; D: TRBD2; CDR3: CAQNLGGLAGETQYF; DNA: TGTGCCCAAAACCTGGGGGGACTAGCGGGAGAGACCCAGTACTTC
V: TRBV28; size: -; J: TRBJ2-7; D: -; CDR3: CASGPNTYEQYF; DNA: TGTGCCAGCGGGCCGAATACCTACGAGCAGTACTTC
V: TRBV27; size: -; J: TRBJ1-6; D: -; CDR3: CASSFYREGDNSPLHF; DNA: TGTGCCAGCAGTTTCTACAGGGAAGGAGATAATTCACCCCTCCACTTT
V: TRBV5-1; size: -; J: TRBJ1-4; D: -; CDR3: CASSFTGRDEKLFF; DNA: TGCGCCAGCAGCTTTACCGGGAGAGATGAAAAACTGTTTTTT
V: TRBV2; size: -; J: TRBJ1-2; D: -; CDR3: CASSGGLFAYTF; DNA: TGTGCCAGCAGTGGGGGGCTTTTTGCTTACACCTTC